A selection of T cell receptor beta chains follows, all from one sample in a study of tumor-infiltrating lymphocytes in primary liver carcinoma. TCRdb reanalysed the multiplex PCR reads using MiXCR and keeps one entry per CDR3 protein. The sample shows about 330,000 distinct CDR3 sequences, less than 75% of them seen only once. Material for sequencing was peripheral blood. These receptors were obtained from a man aged 40-49 years with primary liver carcinoma and hepatitis B virus infection. CDR3s include the opening cysteine and the closing phenylalanine or tryptophan. A D gene is named only where the DNA matches it firmly. Clone size is shown for a subset of rows, as once, few, many or a class of expanded clone.

size: many; V: TRBV29-1; J: TRBJ2-2; D: NA; DNA: TGCAGCGTTGAAGATTCGGGGACCGGGGAGCTGTTTTTT; CDR3: CSVEDSGTGELFF
size: NA; V: TRBV6-6; J: TRBJ2-1; D: TRBD2; DNA: TGTGCCAACAGTTCCCTTGGCGGGAGCTACAATGAGGAGTTCTTC; CDR3: CANSSLGGSYNEEFF
size: NA; V: TRBV20-1; J: TRBJ2-1; D: NA; DNA: TGCAGTGTGGACACGGCCTACAATGAGCAGTTCTTC; CDR3: CSVDTAYNEQFF
size: NA; V: TRBV10-3; J: TRBJ2-6; D: NA; DNA: TGTGTCATCAGTGAGTCTATGGAGACCACCTTCAACGTCCTGTCTTTC; CDR3: CVISESMETTFNVLSF
size: NA; V: TRBV10-1; J: TRBJ2-3; D: TRBD2; DNA: TGCGCCAGCAGTGGGGAGTCACTAGCGGGAACTTCAGATACGCAGTATTTT; CDR3: CASSGESLAGTSDTQYF
size: NA; V: TRBV11-2; J: TRBJ1-1; D: NA; DNA: TGTGCCAACAGCCCCTCGGGGCAGGGGAGGGTGAACACTGAAGTTTTCTTT; CDR3: CANSPSGQGRVNTEVFF
size: many; V: TRBV5-6; J: TRBJ2-7; D: TRBD2; DNA: TGTGCCAGCAGCTTGTTGGCGGTAGTTAGCGGGGTCCCCTACGAGCAGTACTTC; CDR3: CASSLLAVVSGVPYEQYF
size: NA; V: TRBV11-2; J: TRBJ2-7; D: TRBD2; DNA: TGTGCCGGCAGCTTGGCGAGCGGGAGGCCCCTGGATTCCTACGAGCAGTACTTC; CDR3: CAGSLASGRPLDSYEQYF
size: NA; V: TRBV6-6; J: TRBJ2-6; D: NA; DNA: TGTGCCAGCAGTTGCGATGAGGTCTCTGGGGCCAACGTCCTGACTTTC; CDR3: CASSCDEVSGANVLTF
size: NA; V: TRBV5-4; J: TRBJ2-3; D: TRBD2; DNA: TGTGCCAGCAGCCCCGGCCTAGCGGGAGGGCGAGGTACGCAGTGTTTT; CDR3: CASSPGLAGGRGTQCF
size: NA; V: TRBV30; J: TRBJ1-1; D: NA; DNA: TGTGCCTGGAGTGTACTTCCAGGCCAGGGGACTGAAGCTTTCTTT; CDR3: CAWSVLPGQGTEAFF
size: NA; V: TRBV6-6; J: TRBJ2-1; D: NA; DNA: TGTGCCAGCAGCTATGGACCAAGTATGGACGAGCAGTTCTTC; CDR3: CASSYGPSMDEQFF
size: NA; V: TRBV9; J: TRBJ2-1; D: TRBD2; DNA: TGTGCCAGCAGCGTAGTGGGTAGCGGGAGGCCCGAGCAGTTCTTC; CDR3: CASSVVGSGRPEQFF
size: many; V: TRBV29-1; J: TRBJ2-3; D: TRBD2; DNA: TGCAGCGTTGCAGCTAGCGGGTGGGATACGCAGTATTTT; CDR3: CSVAASGWDTQYF
size: many; V: TRBV10-3; J: TRBJ2-7; D: NA; DNA: TGTGCCATCAGTGAGTCGAGTCCCTACGAGCAGTACTTC; CDR3: CAISESSPYEQYF
size: once; V: TRBV7-9; J: TRBJ1-2; D: TRBD1; DNA: TGTGCCAGCAGCTTATTCGCAGGGGGAGTGTGGGACTATGGCTACACCTTC; CDR3: CASSLFAGGVWDYGYTF
size: NA; V: TRBV11-2; J: TRBJ2-2; D: NA; DNA: TGTGCCAGCAGCATTCTGGGGGAGTGGGCATTTGTGGCAACGAACACTGGGGAGCTGTTTTTT; CDR3: CASSILGEWAFVATNTGELFF
size: NA; V: TRBV28; J: TRBJ2-7; D: TRBD1; DNA: TGTGCCAGCAGTTCGATGGGACAGGGTTCCTACGAGCAGTACTTC; CDR3: CASSSMGQGSYEQYF
size: once; V: TRBV28; J: TRBJ2-3; D: TRBD1; DNA: TGTGCCAGCAGGGGGGGACAGGGAAGCGATACGCAGTATTTT; CDR3: CASRGGQGSDTQYF
size: many; V: TRBV6-6; J: TRBJ2-5; D: NA; DNA: TGTGCCAGCAGTTACTCGAGGCAGGAGACCCAGTACTTC; CDR3: CASSYSRQETQYF
size: NA; V: TRBV11-1; J: TRBJ1-2; D: NA; DNA: TGTGCCAGCAGCCCAATGGACACTCGCTATGGCTACACCTTC; CDR3: CASSPMDTRYGYTF
size: NA; V: TRBV28; J: TRBJ2-2; D: NA; DNA: TGTGCCAGCAGTTTACACAGGGATAAGTCCACCGGGGAGCTGTTTTTT; CDR3: CASSLHRDKSTGELFF
size: NA; V: TRBV29-1; J: TRBJ2-3; D: NA; DNA: TGCAGCATTGGCTCGAGAACAGATACGCAGTATTTT; CDR3: CSIGSRTDTQYF
size: once; V: TRBV11-2; J: TRBJ1-6; D: NA; DNA: TGTGCCAGAAGCCACGATGGCCCACCCCTCCACTTT; CDR3: CARSHDGPPLHF
size: NA; V: TRBV11-2; J: TRBJ2-7; D: NA; DNA: TGTGCCAGCTGCCGTAGCCGGGACGGTACCTACGAGCAGTACTTC; CDR3: CASCRSRDGTYEQYF
size: NA; V: TRBV5-1; J: TRBJ1-5; D: NA; DNA: TGCGCCAACAGCCGCGCAGGGAATCAGCCCCAGCATTTT; CDR3: CANSRAGNQPQHF
size: NA; V: TRBV4-1; J: TRBJ2-5; D: TRBD1; DNA: TGCGCCAGCAGCCAACAACAGACCTGGACAGGGGGAATGGCCCAGTACTTC; CDR3: CASSQQQTWTGGMAQYF
size: NA; V: TRBV5-1; J: TRBJ1-2; D: NA; DNA: TGCGCCAGCCGCGTACAGGGAGAAGGCTATGGCTACACCTTC; CDR3: CASRVQGEGYGYTF
size: NA; V: TRBV14; J: TRBJ2-3; D: NA; DNA: TGTGCCAGCAACCAGAGGACCCCGGGCACAGATACGCAGTATTTT; CDR3: CASNQRTPGTDTQYF